This T cell receptor (beta chain) was observed in a study of cytomegalovirus exposure and HLA in healthy donors (dated 2017 in TCRdb). Background on the whole study: According to a later analysis, the 120 validation repertoires were produced on the same platform as the 666 repertoires of the first cohort. The study was designed to test whether signatures of past pathogen exposure could be identified by cataloging public T cell receptors. In addition to the first cohort of 666 subjects, a separate validation cohort of around 110 different subjects was used. To predict cytomegalovirus infection status, the study brought together high-throughput TCR immunosequencing, statistical association of individual TCRs with disease status, and machine learning. Points the paper makes about the study in general: Subsequent analysis determined that TCRs grouped into clusters in the first cohort also showed a tendency toward co-occurrence across the 120 or so validation repertoires, and 85% to 95% of cluster scores exceeded 0. It was suggested by the authors that the approach could potentially be generalized to other disease states and immunological phenotypes. The classifier was reported to diagnose cytomegalovirus status with high specificity and sensitivity in both the original and validation cohorts. A few of the identified cytomegalovirus-associated TCR beta chains were confirmed in vitro to be specific for cytomegalovirus antigens. The validation cohort had no HLA typing available for a later analysis, so co-occurrence within that cohort was assessed over all 110 or so repertoires. While some public TCRs were present in many individuals, most TCR sequences turned up only very rarely across donors. A total of some 180 TCR beta chains were listed by the study as associated with cytomegalovirus.

Separate from the approximately 690-subject first cohort, the validation cohort of roughly 120 subjects was the group to which the donors belonged. As regards this clone: Its antigen specificity is not known. Base quality data are lacking; no much larger clone is found one base away.

In the germline V gene (reference sequence), CDR1 corresponds to MNHEY and CDR2 to SMNVEV. The CDR3 spans 17 residues, from the cysteine through the phenylalanine. CDR3 DNA is the only sequence kept; it has 51 bases, read in frame from the first base. After removal of 3 bases from V and 4 bases from J, the junction retains 14 bases not matched to a gene. Receptor libraries were prepared by the immunoSEQ multiplex PCR assay. The original pipeline was this. A statistical classification framework was built to diagnose cytomegalovirus status from the catalog of TCR beta chain sequences. Not all clones reach the TCRdb copy of this immuneACCESS table, which keeps in-frame sequences only. Checked studies attribute under half of the gap to unresolved V genes and leave the rest unexplained. From that table come the V and J calls and clone size; the DNA was used to work out D and trimming. For this sample the table gives 240,000 or so clones, of which 75% to 90% were detected only once. Over 0.95% of the sample is taken by the ten largest.

The clonotype originates from a woman in her thirties in good health and CMV-seropositive. Recombination connected TRBV27 to TRBJ2-5, with 7 bases aligning to TRBD2. Sequences were obtained from PBMCs. CDR3 reads: CASSLVSDGRSPETQYF. The DNA sequence reads TGTGCCAGCAGTTTGGTTTCGGACGGGAGGTCCCCAGAGACCCAGTACTTC.